This T cell receptor (beta chain) was found in a study of blood T cell repertoires in COVID-19. Looking at the study overall: Some COVID-19 samples were acute and others convalescent; all came from the United States, Italy and Spain. The analysed material was cDNA or gDNA that came from T cells, B-cell-depleted T cells, or PBMCs.

In the authors' workflow: Amplification with reference gene primers provided the estimates of nucleated cell counts. The protocol was immunoSEQ multiplex PCR, while the TCRdb copy is restricted to in-frame clones and leaves out a portion. That table furnishes V, J and clone size, whereas the DNA furnished D and trimming. The sample includes some 150,000 clones, 80% to 90% of them seen just once. Germline trimming cut 5 bases from V and 5 bases from J; bases unmatched to any gene: 5. The CDR3 has 14 amino acids. Per the germline V gene, CDR1 is SGHVS and CDR2 is FQNEAQ. The J gene is TRBJ2-3, the V gene TRBV7-8; 9 nucleotides agree with TRBD2. Sequenced material: peripheral blood. This sequence was found in a woman aged 55-70 years with active COVID-19. CDR3 nucleotides: TGTGCCAGCAGCACCCCACTAGCGGGAGATACGCAGTATTTT. Residues: CASSTPLAGDTQYF.